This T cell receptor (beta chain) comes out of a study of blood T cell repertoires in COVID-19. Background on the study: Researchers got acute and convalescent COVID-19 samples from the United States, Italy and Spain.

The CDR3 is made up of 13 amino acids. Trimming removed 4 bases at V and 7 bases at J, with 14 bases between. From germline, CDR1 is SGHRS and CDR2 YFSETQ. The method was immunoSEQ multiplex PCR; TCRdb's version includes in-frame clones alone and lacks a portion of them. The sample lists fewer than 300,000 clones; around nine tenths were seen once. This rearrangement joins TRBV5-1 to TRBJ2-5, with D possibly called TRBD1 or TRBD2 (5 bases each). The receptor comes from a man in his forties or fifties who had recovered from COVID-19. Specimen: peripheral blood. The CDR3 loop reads CASSVDWQGTQYF. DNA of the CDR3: TGCGCCAGCAGCGTGGACTGGCAGGGGACCCAGTACTTC. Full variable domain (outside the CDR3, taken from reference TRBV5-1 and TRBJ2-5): KAGVTQTPRYLIKTRGQQVTLSCSPISGHRSVSWYQQTPGQGLQFLFEYFSETQRNKGNFPGRFSGRQFSNSRSEMNVSTLELGDSALYLCASSVDWQGTQYFGPGTRLLVL.